The TCR beta chain described here comes from a study of beta chain features in type 1 diabetes. Stem cell-like memory, regulatory, central memory and naive CD4+ cells were sorted via CD45RO/CCR7/CD25/CD127/CD95/CD27. Of the isolated RNA, all was reverse transcribed, and so the sequenced material was expressed TCRB transcripts. Libraries were prepared by immunoSEQ multiplex PCR; TCRdb keeps only in-frame clonotypes and omits some of them. The table lists fewer than 250,000 clones, 9.6% of them singletons. A word on this clone: Its specificity is not known.

Trimming stripped 2 bases from V and 2 bases from J, with 6 bases between. CDR1 is SEHNR, CDR2 FQNEAQ, per germline (reference sequence). CDR3 length: 13 amino acids. Study-wide results and caveats: TCRB CDR3 length was moderately but significantly reduced in all four CD4+ subsets of Type 1 diabetes patients.

This receptor was obtained from a young woman in good health. The chain uses TRBV7-9 and TRBJ1-1; D is unresolved. The specimen was naive CD4+ T cells from blood. CDR3 DNA: TGTGCCAGCAGCTTAACAGCTAACACTGAAGCTTTCTTT. It specifies CASSLTANTEAFF.